This is a list of T cell receptor beta chains from one sample in a study of blood T cell repertoires in COVID-19. Repertoires were generated with immunoSEQ multiplex PCR, while TCRdb's copy carries only in-frame clones and drops some. The data show around 140,000 clones, with 65% to 85% seen just once and about 17% held by the top ten. Sequences were obtained from peripheral blood. These TCRs come from a woman of 80 years or more with acute or convalescent COVID-19. Each CDR3 is given with its conserved first and last residue. The D gene is left open where the match is weak. Some rows mark clone size as missing; the rest say once, few, many or name a class of expanded clone.

>TRBJ1-2|.|.|TRBV10-3
CAISGKGGMDYGYTF
TGTGCCATCAGTGGTAAAGGGGGTATGGACTATGGCTACACCTTC
>TRBJ1-5|.|.|TRBV6-5
CASSSGLANQPQHF
TGTGCCAGCAGCTCAGGGTTGGCCAATCAGCCCCAGCATTTT
>TRBJ2-2|.|.|TRBV6-5
CASSNGRITGELFF
TGTGCCAGCAGTAACGGGAGAATCACCGGGGAGCTGTTTTTT
>TRBJ1-5|TRBD1|.|TRBV7-9
CASSLGSGTVNQPQHF
TGTGCCAGCAGCTTAGGCTCCGGGACAGTCAATCAGCCCCAGCATTTT
>TRBJ1-3|.|.|TRBV7-9
CASSPTGWGGTDTIYF
TGTGCCAGCAGCCCCACGGGATGGGGGGGCACGGACACCATATATTTT
>TRBJ2-7|.|.|TRBV4-1
CASSQPGRYRRTYEQYF
TGCGCCAGCAGCCAACCTGGAAGGTACAGGCGCACCTACGAGCAGTACTTC
>TRBJ2-5|.|.|TRBV5-1
CASSSQGGETQYF
TGCGCCAGCAGCTCTCAGGGAGGAGAGACCCAGTACTTC
>TRBJ2-5|.|.|TRBV5-1
CASSADRNQETQYF
TGCGCCAGCAGCGCCGACAGGAATCAAGAGACCCAGTACTTC
>TRBJ1-1|.|.|TRBV11-2
CASRTRATYSNEAFF
TGTGCCAGCAGAACTAGGGCCACGTACTCCAATGAAGCTTTCTTT
>TRBJ2-1|TRBD2|.|TRBV30
CASEREGYNEQFF
TGTGCCTCCGAGCGGGAGGGGTACAATGAGCAGTTCTTC
>TRBJ2-3|TRBD2|.|TRBV6-5
CASRPGLAPTDTQYF
TGTGCCAGCAGACCAGGACTAGCTCCCACAGATACGCAGTATTTT
>TRBJ2-7|.|.|TRBV5-1
CASSFPGKYEQYF
TGCGCCAGCAGCTTCCCGGGAAAATACGAGCAGTACTTC
>TRBJ1-4|.|.|TRBV6-7
CASIAAGRKATNEKLFF
TGTGCCAGCATCGCGGCAGGGAGGAAAGCAACTAATGAAAAACTGTTTTTT
>TRBJ1-3|.|.|TRBV3-1/TRBV3-2
CASSQSGFGNTIYF
TGTGCCAGCAGCCAGTCCGGGTTCGGAAACACCATATATTTT
>TRBJ1-1|TRBD1|.|TRBV6-5
CASSRTGTGDTEAFF
TGTGCCAGCAGTAGGACCGGGACAGGGGACACTGAAGCTTTCTTT
>TRBJ1-2|.|.|TRBV3-1/TRBV3-2
CASSQDRGDHGYTF
TGTGCCAGCAGCCAAGATCGGGGGGACCACGGCTACACCTTC
>TRBJ1-3|.|.|TRBV4-3
CASSQDLGGEGNTIYF
TGCGCCAGCAGCCAAGATTTGGGGGGGGAAGGAAACACCATATATTTT
>TRBJ1-1|.|.|TRBV10-1
CASSAVRGTTEAFF
TGCGCCAGCAGTGCGGTCAGGGGTACGACTGAAGCTTTCTTT
>TRBJ1-2|TRBD1|.|TRBV7-2
CASSLAGTGGASGYTF
TGTGCCAGCAGCTTAGCAGGGACAGGGGGCGCGAGTGGCTACACCTTC
>TRBJ2-7|TRBD2|.|TRBV6-5
CASSYSSLAGNYEQYF
TGTGCCAGCAGTTACTCATCGCTAGCGGGTAACTACGAGCAGTACTTC
>TRBJ1-2|TRBD1|.|TRBV19
CASRGARDRAGYTF
TGTGCCAGTAGAGGGGCGAGGGACAGGGCTGGCTACACCTTC
>TRBJ1-6|.|few|TRBV23-1
CARGPRGNSPLHF
TGCGCCAGGGGCCCTAGGGGGAATTCACCCCTCCACTTT
>TRBJ1-2|TRBD1|.|TRBV12-3/TRBV12-4
CASSDRGVYGYTF
TGTGCCAGCAGCGACAGGGGGGTCTATGGCTACACCTTC
>TRBJ1-1|.|.|TRBV30
CAYSGGFGTEAFF
TGTGCTTATTCAGGTGGGTTTGGCACTGAAGCTTTCTTT
>TRBJ2-7|.|once|TRBV7-8
CASRAGTPSYEQYF
TGTGCCAGCAGAGCCGGGACACCCTCCTACGAGCAGTACTTC
>TRBJ1-4|.|.|TRBV4-3
CASSLRTHEKLFF
TGCGCCAGCAGTCTCCGGACTCATGAAAAACTGTTTTTT
>TRBJ2-5|TRBD2|.|TRBV11-2
CASSLHAGVQETQYF
TGTGCCAGCAGCCTGCATGCGGGGGTTCAAGAGACCCAGTACTTC
>TRBJ1-6|.|.|TRBV7-2
CASSLDFGGGNSPLHF
TGTGCCAGCAGCTTAGACTTTGGCGGGGGGAATTCACCCCTCCACTTT
>TRBJ2-5|.|few|TRBV5-5
CASSLVFGDLILETQYF
TGTGCCAGCAGCTTGGTGTTCGGGGACTTGATTCTAGAGACCCAGTACTTC
>TRBJ2-7|TRBD2|.|TRBV14
CASSGPGLAGASTLYEQYF
TGTGCCAGCAGCGGCCCAGGTCTAGCGGGGGCTTCCACACTCTACGAGCAGTACTTC
>TRBJ2-1|.|.|TRBV7-9
CASSIKYNEQFF
TGTGCCAGCAGCATAAAATACAATGAGCAGTTCTTC
>TRBJ2-3|.|once|TRBV2
CAGRGGQGTDTQYF
TGTGCCGGCAGGGGAGGGCAGGGCACAGATACGCAGTATTTT
>TRBJ1-6|TRBD1|.|TRBV5-1
CASSLGTGVNSPLHF
TGCGCCAGCAGCTTGGGGACAGGGGTGAATTCACCCCTCCACTTT
>TRBJ2-2|TRBD2|.|TRBV27
CASSFDGLAGMNTGELFF
TGTGCCAGCAGTTTTGACGGACTAGCGGGGATGAACACCGGGGAGCTGTTTTTT
>TRBJ2-4|TRBD2|.|TRBV19
CATSPSGTAKNIQYF
TGTGCCACCAGCCCTAGCGGAACAGCCAAAAACATTCAGTACTTC
>TRBJ1-5|.|few|TRBV2
CASSRLAASNQPQHF
TGTGCCAGCTCCCGGCTGGCAGCGAGCAATCAGCCCCAGCATTTT
>TRBJ2-5|.|.|TRBV7-2
CASSRGGEETQYF
TGTGCCAGCAGCCGGGGTGGGGAAGAGACCCAGTACTTC
>TRBJ2-1|.|.|TRBV7-2
CASSLVWGGPEFF
TGTGCCAGCAGCTTAGTGTGGGGGGGGCCTGAATTCTTC
>TRBJ2-1|TRBD1|few|TRBV24-1
CATSDSQAGQGYNEQFF
TGTGCCACCAGTGATTCCCAAGCGGGACAGGGCTACAATGAGCAGTTCTTC
>TRBJ1-4|TRBD1|.|TRBV30
CAWDRDRGPNEKLFF
TGTGCCTGGGACCGAGACAGGGGTCCTAATGAAAAACTGTTTTTT
>TRBJ2-3|.|.|TRBV9
CASSVSGDHTDTQYF
TGTGCCAGCAGCGTGTCCGGGGATCACACAGATACGCAGTATTTT
>TRBJ1-4|.|.|TRBV7-2
CASSTRAGANEKLFF
TGTGCCAGCAGCACCCGAGCAGGGGCTAATGAAAAACTGTTTTTT
>TRBJ1-1|TRBD1|.|TRBV7-6
CASSLGWTGGLVEAFF
TGTGCCAGCAGCTTGGGTTGGACAGGGGGGTTGGTTGAAGCTTTCTTT
>TRBJ1-5|TRBD1|.|TRBV5-8
CASSPGQRSNQPQHF
TGTGCCAGCAGCCCGGGACAGCGTAGCAATCAGCCCCAGCATTTT
>TRBJ1-2|.|.|TRBV4-3
CASSQDEIGGANYGYTF
TGCGCCAGCAGCCAAGACGAAATCGGGGGGGCGAACTATGGCTACACCTTC
>TRBJ1-2|.|.|TRBV7-2
CASSLIGNLLGGRGYTF
TGTGCCAGCAGCTTAATCGGCAATTTACTGGGGGGGAGGGGCTACACCTTC
>TRBJ1-5|TRBD1|.|TRBV18
CASSTQGRNSNQPQHF
TGTGCCAGCTCAACACAGGGGCGCAATAGCAATCAGCCCCAGCATTTT
>TRBJ2-5|.|.|TRBV12-3/TRBV12-4
CASSYQETQYF
TGTGCCAGCAGCTACCAAGAGACCCAGTACTTC
>TRBJ2-7|.|.|TRBV30
CAWSVYWGDEQYF
TGTGCCTGGAGTGTTTACTGGGGGGACGAGCAGTACTTC